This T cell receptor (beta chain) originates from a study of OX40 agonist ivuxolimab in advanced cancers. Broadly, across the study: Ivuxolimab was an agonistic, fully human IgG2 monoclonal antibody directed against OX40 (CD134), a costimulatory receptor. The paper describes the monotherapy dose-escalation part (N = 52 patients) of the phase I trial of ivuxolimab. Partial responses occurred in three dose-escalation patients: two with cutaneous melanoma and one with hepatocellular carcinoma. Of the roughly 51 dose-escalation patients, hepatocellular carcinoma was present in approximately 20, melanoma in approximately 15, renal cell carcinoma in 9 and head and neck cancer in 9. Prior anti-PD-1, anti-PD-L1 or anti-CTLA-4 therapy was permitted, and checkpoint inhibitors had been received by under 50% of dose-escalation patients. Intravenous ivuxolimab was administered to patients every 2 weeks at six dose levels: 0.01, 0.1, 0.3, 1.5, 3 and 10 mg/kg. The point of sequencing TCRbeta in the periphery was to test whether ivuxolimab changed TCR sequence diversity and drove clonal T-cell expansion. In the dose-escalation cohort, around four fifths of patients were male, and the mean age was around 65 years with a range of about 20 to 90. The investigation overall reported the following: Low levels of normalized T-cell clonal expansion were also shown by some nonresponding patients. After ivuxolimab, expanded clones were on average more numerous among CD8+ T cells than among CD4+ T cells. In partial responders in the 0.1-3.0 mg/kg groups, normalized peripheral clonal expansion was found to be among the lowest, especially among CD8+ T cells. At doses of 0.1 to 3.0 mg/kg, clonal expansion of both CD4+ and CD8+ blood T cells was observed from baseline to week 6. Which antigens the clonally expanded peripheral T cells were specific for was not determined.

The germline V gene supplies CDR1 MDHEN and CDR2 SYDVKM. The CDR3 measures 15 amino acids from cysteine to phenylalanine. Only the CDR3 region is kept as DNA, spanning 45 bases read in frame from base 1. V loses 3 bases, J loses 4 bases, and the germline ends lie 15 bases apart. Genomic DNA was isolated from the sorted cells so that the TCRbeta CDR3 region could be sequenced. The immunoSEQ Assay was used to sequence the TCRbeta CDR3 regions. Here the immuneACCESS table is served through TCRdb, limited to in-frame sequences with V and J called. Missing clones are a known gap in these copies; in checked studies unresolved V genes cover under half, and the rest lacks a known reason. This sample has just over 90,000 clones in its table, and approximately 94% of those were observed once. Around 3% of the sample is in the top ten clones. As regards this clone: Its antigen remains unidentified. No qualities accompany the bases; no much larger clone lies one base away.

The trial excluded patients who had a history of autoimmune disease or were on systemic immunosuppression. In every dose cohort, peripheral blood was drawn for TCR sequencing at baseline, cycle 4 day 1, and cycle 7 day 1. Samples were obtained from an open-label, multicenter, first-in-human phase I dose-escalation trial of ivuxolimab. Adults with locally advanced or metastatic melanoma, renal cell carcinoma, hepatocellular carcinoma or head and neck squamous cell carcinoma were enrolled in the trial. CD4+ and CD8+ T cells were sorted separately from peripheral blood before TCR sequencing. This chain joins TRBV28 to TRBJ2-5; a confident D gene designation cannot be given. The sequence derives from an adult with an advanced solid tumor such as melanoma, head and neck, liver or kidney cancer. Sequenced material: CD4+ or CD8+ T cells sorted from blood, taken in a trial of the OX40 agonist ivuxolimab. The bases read TGTGCCAGCAGTTTTAGTCCCCGCTCCGGAGAGACCCAGTACTTC. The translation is CASSFSPRSGETQYF. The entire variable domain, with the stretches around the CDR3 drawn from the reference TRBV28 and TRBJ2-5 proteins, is DVKVTQSSRYLVKRTGEKVFLECVQDMDHENMFWYRQDPGLGLRLIYFSYDVKMKEKGDIPEGYSVSREKKERFSLILESASTNQTSMYLCASSFSPRSGETQYFGPGTRLLVL.